This TCR beta chain is drawn from a study of TIL therapy for anti-PD-1-resistant metastatic lung cancer. The wider study: Tumors had a median PD-L1 proportion score of 5% to 6.5%. Most patients had lung adenocarcinoma.

Study outcomes and limitations: Treatment-naive, never-smoker and oncogene-addicted patients were overrepresented in this highly selected cohort.

This clone appeared once. Its antigen is undetermined. Described time point: pre-treatment sample, taken before nivolumab and TIL therapy. Most excised metastases sampled were pleural nodules or supraclavicular lymph nodes. This was the immunoSEQ v3 assay. Profiled with immunoSEQ multiplex PCR; TCRdb holds only in-frame clones, not every one. The sample comprises 95,000 or so clones, 55% to 75% of which are singletons, and over 9.5% rests with the top ten. Germline trimming cut 0 bases from V and 4 bases from J; bases unmatched to any gene: 8. Germline V lookup: CDR1 SGHRS, CDR2 YFSETQ. The length of the CDR3 is 16 residues.

This sequence was found in a person aged 25 to 80 with non-small cell lung cancer. Sequenced material: tumor tissue, taken at baseline. The gene calls are TRBV5-1 and TRBJ1-1, with 8 bases identical to TRBD1. CDR3 residues: CASSLDPGTGLTEAFF. The CDR3 bases are TGCGCCAGCAGCTTGGACCCCGGGACAGGCCTCACTGAAGCTTTCTTT.